These 22 T cell receptor beta chains were sequenced from one sample in a study of OX40 agonist ivuxolimab in advanced cancers. Produced via immunoSEQ multiplex PCR; TCRdb's table is partial and in-frame only. This table has approximately 92,000 clones, more than 95% appearing once. This specimen was CD4+ or CD8+ T cells sorted from blood, taken in a trial of the OX40 agonist ivuxolimab. All receptors derive from an adult with an advanced solid tumor such as melanoma, head and neck, liver or kidney cancer.

This clone was detected once. The V gene is TRBV6-7, the J gene TRBJ2-1, with D unclear. TRBV6-7 is reported as an ORF; its role is uncertain. The CDR3 is 10 residues long. V was pared by 7 bases and J by 15 bases, with 13 bases between. CDR3 protein: CASKGVKGFF. CDR3 nucleotides: TGTGCCAGCAAGGGTGTGAAGGGGTTCTTC.

With respect to this clone: Within the sample, other DNA sequences also encode this same CDR3. This rearrangement joins TRBV11-2 to TRBJ2-3; no clear D. Trimming took off 1 base at V and 3 bases at J, with 5 bases between the two ends. The CDR3 loop spans 13 amino acids. Per germline, CDR1 SGHAT and CDR2 FQNNGV. The CDR3 nucleotides are TGTGCCAGCAGCTTAGTTAGTACAGATACGCAGTATTTT. This encodes CASSLVSTDTQYF. Together with reference TRBV11-2 and TRBJ2-3, the CDR3 gives the full variable domain: EAGVAQSPRYKIIEKRQSVAFWCNPISGHATLYWYQQILGQGPKLLIQFQNNGVVDDSQLPKDRFSAERLKGVDSTLKIQPAKLEDSAVYLCASSLVSTDTQYFGPGTRLTVL.

V usage is TRBV28 and J usage is TRBJ1-6; the D gene is possibly TRBD1 (6 bases). The CDR3 contains 13 residues. The germline V gene has CDR1 MDHEN and CDR2 SYDVKM. V was clipped by 6 bases and J by 7 bases, with 10 bases between them. The CDR3 bases are TGTGCCAGCAGGGACAGATTAAATTCACCCCTCCACTTT. Its protein product is CASRDRLNSPLHF.

DNA for the CDR3: TGTGCCAGCAGCTTAGTGGGGGATACCGGGGAGCTGTTTTTT. It specifies CASSLVGDTGELFF. The chain joins TRBV7-2 to TRBJ2-2, with D perhaps assigned TRBD1 or TRBD2 (5 bases each). Germline V CDR1 and CDR2: SGHTA, FQGNSA. The CDR3 sequence is 14 residues long. V lost 1 base to trimming and J lost 5 bases, with 8 bases between them.

The V gene is TRBV6-5, the J gene TRBJ2-1; D may be TRBD2 (6 bases). This CDR3 is 15 amino acids long. The germline V gene has CDR1 MNHEY and CDR2 SVGAGI. V lost 6 bases to trimming and J lost 0 bases, with 12 bases between them. CDR3 residues: CASRTRGSSYNEQFF. As DNA, the CDR3 is TGTGCCAGCAGGACCCGGGGGAGCTCCTACAATGAGCAGTTCTTC.

The CDR3 DNA sequence: TGTGCCAGCATCAGAGATGGCGAGACCCAGTACTTC. Its protein is CASIRDGETQYF. This chain uses TRBV6-1 with TRBJ2-5; D is ambiguous. Trimming left V 7 bases short and J 5 bases short, with 11 bases between. The CDR3 contains 12 residues. The germline V gene encodes CDR1 MNHNS and CDR2 SASEGT.

The chain carries TRBV19 and TRBJ2-1; D unclear. In germline, CDR1 is LNHDA, CDR2 SQIVND (reference sequence). Trimming left V 7 bases short and J 7 bases short, with 8 bases between. The CDR3 length is 11 residues. CDR3 in amino acids: CASIWANEQFF. In DNA, the CDR3 is TGTGCCAGTATTTGGGCTAATGAGCAGTTCTTC.

The chain couples TRBV11-2 to TRBJ2-7, with a tentative D call TRBD1 (5 bases). The CDR3 loop spans 14 amino acids. The germline V gene has CDR1 SGHAT and CDR2 FQNNGV. Trimming took 3 bases from V and 1 from J, leaving 10 bases between them. CDR3 nucleotides: TGTGCCAGCAGCTTTCTATGGACATCCTACGAGCAGTACTTC. This translates into CASSFLWTSYEQYF.

The V call is TRBV27, the J call TRBJ2-5, with D tentatively TRBD2 (5 bases). Trimming took off 2 bases at V and 6 bases at J, with 13 bases between the two ends. This CDR3 has 14 residues. In germline, CDR1 is MNHEY, CDR2 SMNVEV (reference sequence). The CDR3 nucleotides are TGTGCCAGCAGTTTAAACGGACTGCTACAGACCCAGTACTTC. This sequence encodes CASSLNGLLQTQYF.

The V gene is TRBV7-6, the J gene TRBJ1-4, with 9 bases identical to TRBD1. The CDR3 is made up of 15 amino acids. The germline CDR1 and CDR2 sequences are SGHVS and FNYEAQ. With 6 bases clipped from V and 6 bases from J, the junction kept 8 bases outside the gene matches. CDR3 amino acids: CASRDTGGEDEKLFF. CDR3 nucleotides: TGTGCCAGCAGAGATACAGGGGGCGAGGATGAAAAACTGTTTTTT.

The chain joins TRBV28 to TRBJ1-1; 11 bases are a match to TRBD1. The CDR3 consists of 15 residues. Germline loops: CDR1 MDHEN, CDR2 SYDVKM. V lost 2 bases to trimming and J lost 6 bases; unmatched junction nucleotides: 5. CDR3 residues: CASSLSGTGGSEAFF. The CDR3 DNA is TGTGCCAGCAGTTTAAGCGGGACAGGGGGATCTGAAGCTTTCTTT.

The chain combines TRBV6-5 with TRBJ1-6; D is possibly TRBD1 (6 bases). CDR1 MNHEY and CDR2 SVGAGI come from the germline V gene. Trimming stripped 7 bases from V and 8 bases from J, with 15 bases between. CDR3 length: 14 residues. This CDR3 reads CASTSQGIDSPLHF. The CDR3 DNA sequence: TGTGCCAGCACCAGTCAGGGGATTGATTCACCCCTCCACTTT.

The chain uses TRBV4-1 and TRBJ2-5, with D tentatively TRBD2 (6 bases). Germline loops: CDR1 MGHRA, CDR2 YSYEKL. There are 16 residues in the CDR3. Deletions cut 3 bases from V and 0 bases from J, with 14 bases between. CDR3 sequence reads: CASSQAPGLYQETQYF. The CDR3 nucleotides are TGCGCCAGCAGCCAGGCCCCGGGACTCTACCAAGAGACCCAGTACTTC.

The V and J genes are TRBV4-3 and TRBJ2-7; D gene ambiguous. Trimming stripped 0 bases from V and 2 bases from J, with 11 bases between. The length of the CDR3 is 15 residues. From germline, CDR1 is LGHNA and CDR2 YSLEER. CDR3 region: CASSQDRRPTYEQYF. The CDR3 DNA reads as TGCGCCAGCAGCCAAGATCGGCGGCCCACCTACGAGCAGTACTTC.

The V and J genes are TRBV10-1 and TRBJ2-2, with TRBD2 matching over 10 bases. The germline gives CDR1 WNHNN, CDR2 SYGVQD (reference sequence). After removal of 3 bases from V and 4 bases from J, the junction contained 11 bases not matched to a gene. The length of the CDR3 is 18 residues. As DNA, the CDR3 is TGCGCCAGCAGTGAAACCAGCGGGAGGGGCTATATCACCGGGGAGCTGTTTTTT. As protein: CASSETSGRGYITGELFF.

The gene calls are TRBV5-6 and TRBJ2-3; TRBD2 matches 7 bases. The CDR3 consists of 17 residues. Unmatched junction bases numbered 9, after V lost 2 bases and J lost 0 bases. Germline V lookup: CDR1 SGHDT, CDR2 YYEEEE. Written as DNA, the CDR3 is TGTGCCAGCAGCTTTGGGTCTAGCGGAAGGAGCACAGATACGCAGTATTTT. It encodes CASSFGSSGRSTDTQYF.

The chain employs TRBV4-3 and TRBJ2-7; 7 bases are shared with TRBD1. The germline gives CDR1 LGHNA, CDR2 YSLEER. The ends lost 1 base at V and 4 bases at J; junction bases unmatched: 1. The CDR3 covers 13 residues. CDR3 in DNA: TGCGCCAGCAGCCAAGCCAGGGGGTACGAGCAGTACTTC. Its protein product is CASSQARGYEQYF.

V is TRBV9 and J is TRBJ2-3; D unclear. Trimming took off 0 bases at V and 0 bases at J, with 8 bases between the two ends. From germline, CDR1 is SGDLS and CDR2 YYNGEE. This CDR3 has 15 residues. CDR3 sequence (DNA): TGTGCCAGCAGCGTAGGGCTTACCAGCACAGATACGCAGTATTTT. This gives the protein CASSVGLTSTDTQYF.

This chain links TRBV18 with TRBJ2-1, with D tentatively TRBD1 (7 bases). The CDR3 totals 14 residues. Germline V lookup: CDR1 KGHSH, CDR2 LQKENI. V lost 0 bases and J lost 7, with 10 bases in between. The chain's CDR3 is CASSPPAGGNEQFF. The CDR3 DNA reads as TGTGCCAGCTCACCACCGGCAGGGGGGAATGAGCAGTTCTTC.

The chain combines TRBV29-1 with TRBJ1-1, with D unresolved. The CDR3 extends over 13 amino acids. Trimming removed 1 base at V and 1 base at J, with 7 bases between. CDR1 and CDR2 from the germline V gene are SQVTM and ANQGSEA. CDR3: CSVEVLANTEAFF. In DNA, the CDR3 is TGCAGCGTTGAAGTGCTAGCGAACACTGAAGCTTTCTTT.

V is TRBV6-6 and J is TRBJ2-7, with 8 positions matching TRBD2. This CDR3 is built from 14 residues. V lost 5 bases, J lost 0 bases, and 3 bases stayed unmatched. Germline CDR1 is MNHNY and CDR2 is SVGAGI (reference sequence). The CDR3 DNA is TGTGCCAGCAGTATAGCGGGGAACTCCTACGAGCAGTACTTC. Translated, it gives CASSIAGNSYEQYF.

As DNA, the CDR3 is TGTGCCAGCGGACAGGGGCCTAACAATGAGCAGTTCTTC. It is translated as CASGQGPNNEQFF. The rearrangement uses TRBV19 and TRBJ2-1, with TRBD1 identical over 9 bases. CDR1 is LNHDA and CDR2 is SQIVND in the germline V gene (reference sequence). V trimming: 9 bases; J trimming: 5 bases; junction bases outside the gene matches: 5. The CDR3 runs to 13 residues. Based on the CDR3 plus reference TRBV19 and TRBJ2-1, the full variable domain is DGGITQSPKYLFRKEGQNVTLSCEQNLNHDAMYWYRQDPGQGLRLIYYSQIVNDFQKGDIAEGYSVSREKKESFPLTVTSAQKNPTAFYLCASGQGPNNEQFFGPGTRLTVL.